Listed here is a single TCR beta chain. A read error may account for a junction end that differs from germline. This sample was taken from a study of regulatory T cells in long-lasting Graves disease. The CDR3 contains 12 residues. Germline V lookup: CDR1 SGDLS, CDR2 YYNGEE. Documented time point: persistent/refractory GD, antithyroid drugs over 5 years with positive TRAb. PBMCs provided the RNA from which the TCR library was made. Clinicians diagnosed Graves' disease using American Thyroid Association guidelines. Arm-PCR of CDR3 regions and iRepertoire HTBI primers were the basis on which TCR beta libraries were built. TCRdb itself ran the multiplex PCR reads through MiXCR, one entry per CDR3 protein. The table records about 290,000 distinct CDR3 sequences, roughly a fifth of them present only once.

V is TRBV9 and J is TRBJ1-5; no clear D. This sample comprised peripheral blood mononuclear cells (PBMCs), obtained when the disease was refractory, from a patient treated with antithyroid drugs. The TCR comes from a female donor with Graves disease. In nucleotides, the CDR3 is TGTGCCGGCAGCTTAGTACCCCAGCCCCAGCATTTT. This encodes CAGSLVPQPQHF.